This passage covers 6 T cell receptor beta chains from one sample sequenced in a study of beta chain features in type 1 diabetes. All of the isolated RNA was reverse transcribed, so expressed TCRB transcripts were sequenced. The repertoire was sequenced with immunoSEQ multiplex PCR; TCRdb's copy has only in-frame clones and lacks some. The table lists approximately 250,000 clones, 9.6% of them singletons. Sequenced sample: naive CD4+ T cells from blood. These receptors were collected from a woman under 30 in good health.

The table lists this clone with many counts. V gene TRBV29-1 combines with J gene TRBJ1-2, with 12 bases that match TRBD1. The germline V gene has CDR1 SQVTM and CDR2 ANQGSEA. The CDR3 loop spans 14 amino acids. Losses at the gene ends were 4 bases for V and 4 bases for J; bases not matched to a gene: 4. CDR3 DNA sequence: TGCAGCGTTGCGGGACAGGGGGCATCCTATGGCTACACCTTC. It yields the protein CSVAGQGASYGYTF.

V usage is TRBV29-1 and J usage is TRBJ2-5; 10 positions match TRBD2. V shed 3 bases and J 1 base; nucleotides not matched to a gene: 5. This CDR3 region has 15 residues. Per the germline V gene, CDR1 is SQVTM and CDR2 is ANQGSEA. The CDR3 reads CSVDGAGGGQETQYF. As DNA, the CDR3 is TGCAGCGTTGATGGAGCGGGGGGGGGCCAAGAGACCCAGTACTTC.

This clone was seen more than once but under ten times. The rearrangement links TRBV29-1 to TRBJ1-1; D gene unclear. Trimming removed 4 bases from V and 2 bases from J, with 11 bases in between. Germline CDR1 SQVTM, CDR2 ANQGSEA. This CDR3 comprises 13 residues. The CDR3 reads CSVVWPLNTEAFF. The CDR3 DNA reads TGCAGCGTTGTCTGGCCTCTCAACACTGAAGCTTTCTTT.

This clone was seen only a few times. CDR3 amino acids: CAWSEGRTATVLTF. Here the CDR3 DNA reads TGTGCCTGGAGTGAAGGTCGGACAGCAACCGTCCTGACTTTC. The chain combines TRBV30 with TRBJ2-6, with a tentative D call TRBD1 (6 bases). The CDR3 sequence is 14 residues long. Germline values: CDR1 GTSNPN, CDR2 SVGIG (reference sequence). V was trimmed by 1 base and J by 12 bases, leaving 16 bases between them.

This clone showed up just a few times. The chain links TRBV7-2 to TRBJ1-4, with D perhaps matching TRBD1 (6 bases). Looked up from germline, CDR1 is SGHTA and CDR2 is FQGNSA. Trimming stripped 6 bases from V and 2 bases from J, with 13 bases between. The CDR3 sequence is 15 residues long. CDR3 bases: TGTGCCAGCAGGCGTGGGGGACACACTAATGAAAAACTGTTTTTT. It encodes CASRRGGHTNEKLFF.

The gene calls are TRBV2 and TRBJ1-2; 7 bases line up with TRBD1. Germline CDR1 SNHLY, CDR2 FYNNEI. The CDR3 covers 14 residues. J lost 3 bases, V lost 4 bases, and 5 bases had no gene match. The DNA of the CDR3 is TGTGCCAGCAGTGCCTCGGACAGGTACTATGGCTACACCTTC. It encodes CASSASDRYYGYTF.